This T cell receptor beta chain was recovered during a study of early T cells in non-severe SARS-CoV-2 infection. Study summary: Sequencing input comprised bulk RNA from unsorted whole blood; chain pairing was not available.

Regarding the study as a whole: The VDJdb matching leaned toward anti-spike CD8 responses and overlooked private and CD4 specificities.

Individual cDNA molecules carried attached unique molecular identifiers. Using its own MiXCR run on the 5' RACE reads, TCRdb lists one record per CDR3 protein. The sample lists about 130,000 distinct CDR3 sequences; 14% to 15% were seen once. The V end was cut by 0 bases, the J end by 0 bases, with 15 bases between. Germline V gene sequence: CDR1 MGHRA, CDR2 YSYEKL. This CDR3 comprises 19 residues. In the case of this clonotype: Its antigen remains unidentified.

The sample consisted of whole blood. This TCR was sampled from an adult who was a healthcare worker with PCR-confirmed SARS-CoV-2 infection or an uninfected control (not recorded which). This rearrangement joins TRBV4-1 to TRBJ2-6, with D uncertain. The DNA of the CDR3 is TGCGCCAGCAGCCAAGATCCTTCTACCACTTACTCTGGGGCCAACGTCCTGACTTTC. This gives the protein CASSQDPSTTYSGANVLTF.